This T cell receptor (beta chain) was found in a study of OX40 agonist ivuxolimab in advanced cancers. Notes on the study in general: Also present in some nonresponders was a low level of normalized T-cell clonal expansion.

TCRdb's table, derived via immunoSEQ multiplex PCR, lists solely in-frame clones and lacks some. The sample includes roughly 70,000 clones, 88% of them seen just once. In regard to this clone: Its antigen remains unidentified.

The germline V gene has CDR1 SGHNT and CDR2 YYREEE (reference sequence). This CDR3 comprises 14 residues. V lost 4 bases, J lost 2 bases, and 9 bases lay in between. Specimen: CD4+ or CD8+ T cells sorted from blood, collected in a trial of the OX40 agonist ivuxolimab. The V and J genes are TRBV5-4 and TRBJ1-4, with D possibly matching TRBD1 (5 bases). The sequence derives from an adult with an advanced solid tumor such as melanoma, head and neck, liver or kidney cancer. For the CDR3, the DNA is TGTGCCAGCAGCCCAGGGAAGACTAATGAAAAACTGTTTTTT. This sequence encodes CASSPGKTNEKLFF.